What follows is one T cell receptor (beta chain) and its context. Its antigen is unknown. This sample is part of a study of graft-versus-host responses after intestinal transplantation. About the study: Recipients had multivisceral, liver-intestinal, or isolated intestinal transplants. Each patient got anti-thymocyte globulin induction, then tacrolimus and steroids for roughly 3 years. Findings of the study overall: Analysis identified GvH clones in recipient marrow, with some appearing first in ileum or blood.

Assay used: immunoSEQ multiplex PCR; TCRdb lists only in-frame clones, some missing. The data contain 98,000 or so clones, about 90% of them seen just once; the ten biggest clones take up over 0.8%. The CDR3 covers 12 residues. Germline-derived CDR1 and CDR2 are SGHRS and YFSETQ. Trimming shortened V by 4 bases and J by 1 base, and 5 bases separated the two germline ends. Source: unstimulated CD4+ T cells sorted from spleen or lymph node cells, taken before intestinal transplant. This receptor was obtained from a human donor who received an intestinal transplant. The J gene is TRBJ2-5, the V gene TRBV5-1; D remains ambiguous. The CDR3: CASSLRQETQYF. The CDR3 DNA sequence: TGCGCCAGCAGCCTCCGCCAAGAGACCCAGTACTTC.